This T cell receptor (beta chain) was sequenced during a study of T cell changes during pregnancy in multiple sclerosis. The J segment lost 5 bases and the V segment lost 6 bases, leaving 8 bases of the junction unmatched. CDR1 is SNHLY, CDR2 FYNNEI, per germline. CDR3 length: 14 amino acids. Here immunoSEQ multiplex PCR was the method, and the copy in TCRdb shows in-frame clones only, minus some. The sample lists 60,000 to 75,000 clones; more than 90% were seen once. Source: peripheral blood, taken in the second trimester of pregnancy. The chain has TRBV2 and TRBJ2-5; 8 bases are shared with TRBD2. The receptor comes from a female donor with multiple sclerosis, enrolled in a pregnancy study. The CDR3 here is CASRTQGGGETQYF. The DNA for the CDR3 is TGTGCCAGCAGAACACAGGGCGGGGGGGAGACCCAGTACTTC.